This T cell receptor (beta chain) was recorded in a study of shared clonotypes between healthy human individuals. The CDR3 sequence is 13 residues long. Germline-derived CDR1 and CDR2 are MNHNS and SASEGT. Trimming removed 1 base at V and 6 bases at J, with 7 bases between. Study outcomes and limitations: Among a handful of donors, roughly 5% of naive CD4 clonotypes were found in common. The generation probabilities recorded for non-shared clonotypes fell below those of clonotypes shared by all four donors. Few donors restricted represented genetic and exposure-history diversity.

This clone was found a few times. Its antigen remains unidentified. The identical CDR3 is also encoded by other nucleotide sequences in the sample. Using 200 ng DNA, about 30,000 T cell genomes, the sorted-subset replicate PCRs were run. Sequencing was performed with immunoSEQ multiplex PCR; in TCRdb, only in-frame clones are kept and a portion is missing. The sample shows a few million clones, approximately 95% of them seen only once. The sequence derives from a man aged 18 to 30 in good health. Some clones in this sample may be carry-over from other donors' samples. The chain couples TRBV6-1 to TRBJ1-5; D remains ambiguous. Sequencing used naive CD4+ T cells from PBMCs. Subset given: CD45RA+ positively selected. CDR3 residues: CASSEGGVQPQHF. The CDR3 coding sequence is TGTGCCAGCAGTGAAGGTGGGGTTCAGCCCCAGCATTTT.